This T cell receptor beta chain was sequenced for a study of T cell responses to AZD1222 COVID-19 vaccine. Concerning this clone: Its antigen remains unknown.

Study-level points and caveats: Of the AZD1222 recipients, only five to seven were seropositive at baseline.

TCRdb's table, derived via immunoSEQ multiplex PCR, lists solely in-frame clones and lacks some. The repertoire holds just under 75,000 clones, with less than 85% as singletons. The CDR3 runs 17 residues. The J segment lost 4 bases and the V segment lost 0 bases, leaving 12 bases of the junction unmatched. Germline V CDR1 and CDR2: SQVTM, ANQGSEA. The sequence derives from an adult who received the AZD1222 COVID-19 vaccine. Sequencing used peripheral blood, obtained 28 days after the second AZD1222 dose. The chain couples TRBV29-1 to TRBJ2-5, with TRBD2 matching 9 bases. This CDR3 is CSVEDDGRAGGLETQYF. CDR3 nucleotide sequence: TGCAGCGTTGAAGATGATGGGCGAGCGGGAGGTTTAGAGACCCAGTACTTC.